The rows below give T cell receptor beta chains drawn from one sample of a study of graft-versus-host responses after intestinal transplantation. The method was immunoSEQ multiplex PCR; TCRdb's version includes in-frame clones alone and lacks a portion of them. The sample contains over 100,000 clones, roughly 95% of which appear only once. These receptors have no identified antigens. Sequences were derived from unstimulated CD8+ T cells sorted from spleen or lymph node cells, sampled before intestinal transplant. Every receptor here comes from a human donor who received an intestinal transplant. Each CDR3 is given with its conserved first and last residue. Each record gives: J gene, clone size, V gene, D gene, CDR3 protein, CDR3 DNA. A D gene is named only where the DNA matches it firmly. Clone size is not always given. Where it is, it says once, few, many or a class for expanded clones.

TRBJ2-1 - TRBV27 TRBD2 CASSLPLAGDYNEQFF TGTGCCAGCAGTTTACCCTTAGCGGGAGACTACAATGAGCAGTTCTTC
TRBJ1-1 - TRBV4-3 - CASSQVGTEAFF TGCGCCAGCAGCCAAGTGGGCACTGAAGCTTTCTTT
TRBJ2-5 once TRBV9 - CASSVVGGDETQYF TGTGCCAGCAGCGTAGTCGGGGGCGACGAGACCCAGTACTTC
TRBJ2-1 - TRBV6-5 TRBD1 CASSGTGVYNEQFF TGTGCCAGCAGTGGGACAGGGGTATACAATGAGCAGTTCTTC
TRBJ2-4 - TRBV6-1 TRBD2 CASSEALAGAKNIQYF TGTGCCAGCAGTGAAGCGCTAGCGGGAGCCAAAAACATTCAGTACTTC
TRBJ2-7 - TRBV23-1 - CASSQDEQYF TGCGCCAGCAGTCAGGACGAGCAGTACTTC
TRBJ2-1 - TRBV9 TRBD2 CASSPRSSGLIPSGEQFF TGTGCCAGCAGCCCAAGAAGTTCGGGACTAATCCCCAGCGGTGAGCAGTTCTTC
TRBJ1-1 - TRBV28 TRBD1 CASSRQGWTEAFF TGTGCCAGCAGCCGACAGGGGTGGACTGAAGCTTTCTTT
TRBJ2-2 - TRBV7-3 TRBD2 CASSLYPLAGVYPNTGELFF TGTGCCAGCAGCTTATATCCTCTAGCGGGAGTTTATCCGAACACCGGGGAGCTGTTTTTT
TRBJ2-1 - TRBV19 TRBD2 CASSIGAGAYNEQFF TGTGCCAGCTCCATAGGAGCGGGAGCCTACAATGAGCAGTTCTTC
TRBJ2-3 - TRBV4-1 - CASSQREFTDTQYF TGCGCCAGCAGCCAGCGAGAATTCACAGATACGCAGTATTTT
TRBJ1-1 - TRBV18 - CASSPPSELNTEAFF TGTGCCAGCTCACCACCCTCGGAGCTCAACACTGAAGCTTTCTTT
TRBJ2-1 - TRBV5-1 - CASSGLAINEQFF TGCGCCAGCAGTGGATTAGCCATTAATGAGCAGTTCTTC
TRBJ2-7 - TRBV27 - CASSLYGGEQYF TGTGCCAGCAGTTTATATGGGGGCGAGCAGTACTTC
TRBJ2-7 - TRBV7-9 TRBD2 CASSSTAGGGYEQYF TGTGCCAGCAGCTCCACAGCGGGAGGGGGATACGAGCAGTACTTC
TRBJ2-1 - TRBV5-5 - CASSWGRLVGSQNEQFF TGTGCCAGCAGCTGGGGGAGACTAGTTGGATCCCAAAATGAGCAGTTCTTC
TRBJ1-4 - TRBV10-2 - CASSDWEKLFF TGCGCCAGCAGTGATTGGGAAAAACTGTTTTTT
TRBJ1-2 - TRBV9 TRBD1 CASSLVTGAHYGYTF TGTGCCAGCAGCCTGGTGACAGGGGCCCACTATGGCTACACCTTC
TRBJ1-5 - TRBV15 - CATSLLGSGNQPQHF TGTGCCACCAGTTTGTTGGGTTCGGGCAATCAGCCCCAGCATTTT
TRBJ2-7 - TRBV9 TRBD1 CASSVGQGASYEQYF TGTGCCAGCAGCGTAGGACAGGGGGCAAGCTACGAGCAGTACTTC
TRBJ2-7 - TRBV7-7 TRBD1 CASSAGTGSAYEQYF TGTGCTAGCAGCGCTGGGACAGGGAGCGCCTACGAGCAGTACTTC
TRBJ2-7 - TRBV5-6 - CASSPGTSEQYF TGTGCCAGCAGCCCGGGGACCTCCGAGCAGTACTTC
TRBJ1-4 - TRBV10-3 - CAISWMDSDHEKLFF TGTGCCATCAGTTGGATGGACAGCGACCATGAAAAACTGTTTTTT
TRBJ2-7 - TRBV7-9 - CASSLTPPEQYF TGTGCCAGCAGCCTTACCCCCCCCGAGCAGTACTTC
TRBJ1-4 - TRBV9 TRBD1 CASSGDGTGTEKLFF TGTGCCAGCAGCGGGGACGGGACAGGGACAGAAAAACTGTTTTTT
TRBJ1-4 - TRBV5-1 - CASSPTHWLLGGEKLFF TGCGCCAGCAGCCCTACCCATTGGCTCCTGGGGGGAGAAAAACTGTTTTTT
TRBJ2-1 - TRBV6-1 - CASRLGRRGQFF TGTGCCAGCAGACTGGGACGGAGGGGGCAGTTCTTC